This T cell receptor beta chain appears in the sequencing data of a study of blood T cell repertoires in COVID-19. The wider study: COVID-19 samples from acute and convalescent phases originated in the United States, Italy and Spain. PBMCs, B-cell-depleted T cells, or T cells were the source of the cDNA or gDNA that made up the material.

Between the trimmed V and J ends, which lost 8 bases and 5 bases, there was a span of 13 bases. The CDR3 runs 13 residues. Germline V gene sequence: CDR1 MDHEN, CDR2 SYDVKM. Only in-frame clones appear in the TCRdb table, and some are missing; sequencing was by immunoSEQ multiplex PCR. The sample carries 230,000 or so clones, 80% to 90% recorded once. The sequenced material came from peripheral blood. The chain carries TRBV28 and TRBJ1-5; tentative D call: TRBD1 (6 bases). The receptor was isolated from a young man with active or convalescent COVID-19. The CDR3 protein is CASCQGPHQPQHF. CDR3 DNA sequence: TGTGCCAGCTGCCAGGGGCCCCATCAGCCCCAGCATTTT. The complete variable domain, with remaining parts taken from reference TRBV28 and TRBJ1-5, reads DVKVTQSSRYLVKRTGEKVFLECVQDMDHENMFWYRQDPGLGLRLIYFSYDVKMKEKGDIPEGYSVSREKKERFSLILESASTNQTSMYLCASCQGPHQPQHFGDGTRLSIL.